The following is a T cell receptor beta chain sequence with its context. Its matching antigen is unknown. This record comes from a study of T cell responses to AZD1222 COVID-19 vaccine. Study observations and caveats: Seropositivity was recorded at baseline in only a handful of AZD1222 recipients. Spike-wide vaccine-associated CD4 TCRs dominated at 160-218 and 743-854. Recipients of two AZD1222 doses showed rising Spike-specific TCR breadth and depth.

Generated by immunoSEQ multiplex PCR, the TCRdb table keeps only in-frame clones and is missing some. The data show over 100,000 clones, approximately 86% seen once. Trimming removed 5 bases from V and 15 bases from J; junction bases left unmatched: 12. The CDR3 contains 14 residues. Germline CDR1 and CDR2: SGHTA and FQGNSA. The clonotype comes from an adult in good health. The sample was peripheral blood, taken on day 0 of AZD1222 vaccination. The rearrangement uses TRBV7-2 and TRBJ1-6; 8 nucleotides match TRBD1. The CDR3 DNA follows: TGTGCCAGCAGCCCCCTTTTGACAGGGGCGTTCCTCCACTTT. Translated: CASSPLLTGAFLHF.